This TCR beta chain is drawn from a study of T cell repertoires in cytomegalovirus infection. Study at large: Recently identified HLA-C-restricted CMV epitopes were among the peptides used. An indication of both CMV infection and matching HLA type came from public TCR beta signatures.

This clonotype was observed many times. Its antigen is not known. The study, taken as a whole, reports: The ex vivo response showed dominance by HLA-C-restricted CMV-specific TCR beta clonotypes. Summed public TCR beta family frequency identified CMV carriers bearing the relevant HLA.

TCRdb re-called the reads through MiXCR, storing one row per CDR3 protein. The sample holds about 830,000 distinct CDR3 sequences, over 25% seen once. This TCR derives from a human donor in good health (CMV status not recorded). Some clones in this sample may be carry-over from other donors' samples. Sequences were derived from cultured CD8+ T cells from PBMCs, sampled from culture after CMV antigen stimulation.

The CDR3 DNA follows: TGTGCCAGCAGTCGAAGGAGGGGTGGGGACGAAAAACTGTTTTTT. Amino acids: CASSRRRGGDEKLFF. The chain joins TRBV27 to TRBJ1-4; a possible D gene is TRBD1 (5 bases). V lost 5 bases and J lost 8, with 18 bases in between. CDR1 is MNHEY and CDR2 is SMNVEV in the germline V gene (reference sequence). The length of the CDR3 is 15 residues.